This TCR beta chain was sequenced for a study of blood T cell repertoires in COVID-19. Study-level information: Both acute and convalescent COVID-19 samples were obtained from the United States, Italy and Spain. T cells, B-cell-depleted T cells, or PBMCs provided the cDNA or gDNA that served as material.

Original processing notes: Estimates of nucleated cell counts were drawn from the amplification of reference gene primers. Sequenced by immunoSEQ multiplex PCR; TCRdb stores in-frame clones only, minus some. The DNA was the basis for D and trimming; V, J and clone size are from that table. The repertoire holds 70,000 or so clones, with about 80% as singletons. V dropped 2 bases and J dropped 5; count of bases not matched to a gene: 9. Germline CDR1 MDHEN, CDR2 SYDVKM. The length of the CDR3 is 16 residues. This clone was found once. Sequencing input: peripheral blood. This rearrangement joins TRBV28 to TRBJ1-2; 9 bases map to TRBD1. The sequence was obtained from a woman aged 70-85 years with acute or convalescent COVID-19. CDR3 sequence reads: CASSLSGTGNAYGYTF. CDR3 nucleotides: TGTGCCAGCAGTTTAAGCGGGACAGGGAACGCATATGGCTACACCTTC.